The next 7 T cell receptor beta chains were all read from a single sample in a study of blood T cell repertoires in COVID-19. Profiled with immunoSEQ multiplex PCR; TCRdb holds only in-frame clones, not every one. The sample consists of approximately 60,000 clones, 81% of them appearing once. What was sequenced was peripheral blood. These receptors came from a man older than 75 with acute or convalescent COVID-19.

CDR3 DNA: TGTGCCAGCAGTTTAACAGCTGGAAACACCATATATTTT. It encodes CASSLTAGNTIYF. The chain is built from TRBV12-3 or TRBV12-4 and TRBJ1-3, with no clear D. This CDR3 contains 13 residues. Trimming left V 2 bases short and J 2 bases short, with 4 bases between.

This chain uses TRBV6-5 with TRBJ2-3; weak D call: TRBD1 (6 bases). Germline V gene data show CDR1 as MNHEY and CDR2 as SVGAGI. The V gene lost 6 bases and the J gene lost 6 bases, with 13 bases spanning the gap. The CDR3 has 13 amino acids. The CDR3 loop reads CASRLTGTDTQYF. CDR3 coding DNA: TGTGCCAGCAGACTTACAGGGACCGATACGCAGTATTTT.

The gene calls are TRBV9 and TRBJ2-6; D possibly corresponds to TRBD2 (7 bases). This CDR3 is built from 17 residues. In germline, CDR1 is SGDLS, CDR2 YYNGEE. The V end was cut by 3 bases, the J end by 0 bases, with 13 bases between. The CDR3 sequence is CASSETGGSSGANVLTF. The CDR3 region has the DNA TGTGCCAGCAGCGAGACAGGCGGGAGCTCTGGGGCCAACGTCCTGACTTTC. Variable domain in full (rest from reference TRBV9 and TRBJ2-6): DSGVTQTPKHLITATGQRVTLRCSPRSGDLSVYWYQQSLDQGLQFLIQYYNGEERAKGNILERFSAQQFPDLHSELNLSSLELGDSALYFCASSETGGSSGANVLTFGAGSRLTVL.

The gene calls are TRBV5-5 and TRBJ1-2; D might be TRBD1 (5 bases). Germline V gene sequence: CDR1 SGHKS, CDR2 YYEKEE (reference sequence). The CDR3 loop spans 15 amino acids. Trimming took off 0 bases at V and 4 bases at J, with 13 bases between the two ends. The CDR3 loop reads CASSLGGGRTYGYTF. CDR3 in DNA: TGTGCCAGCAGCTTGGGGGGCGGGAGGACCTATGGCTACACCTTC.

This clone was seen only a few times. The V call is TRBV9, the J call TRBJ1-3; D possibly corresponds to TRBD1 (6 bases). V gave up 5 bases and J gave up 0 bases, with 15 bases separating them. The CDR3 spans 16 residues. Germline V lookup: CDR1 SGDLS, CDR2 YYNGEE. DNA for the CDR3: TGTGCCAGCAGTAAGAGAGACAGGTCCTCTGGAAACACCATATATTTT. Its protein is CASSKRDRSSGNTIYF.

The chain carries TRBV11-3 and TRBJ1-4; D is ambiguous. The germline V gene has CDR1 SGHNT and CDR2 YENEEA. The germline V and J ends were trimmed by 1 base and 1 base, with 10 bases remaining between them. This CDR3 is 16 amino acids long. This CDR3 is CASSLAGRQTNEKLFF. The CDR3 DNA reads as TGTGCCAGCAGCTTAGCCGGGAGGCAAACTAATGAAAAACTGTTTTTT. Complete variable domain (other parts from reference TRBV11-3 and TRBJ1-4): EAGVVQSPRYKIIEKKQPVAFWCNPISGHNTLYWYLQNLGQGPELLIRYENEEAVDDSQLPKDRFSAERLKGVDSTLKIQPAELGDSAVYLCASSLAGRQTNEKLFFGSGTQLSVL.

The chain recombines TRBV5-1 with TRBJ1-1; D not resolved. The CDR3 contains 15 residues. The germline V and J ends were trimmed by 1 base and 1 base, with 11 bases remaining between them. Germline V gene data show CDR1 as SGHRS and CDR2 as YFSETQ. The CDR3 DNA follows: TGCGCCAGCAGCTTGCGTCCTCAGGCGAACACTGAAGCTTTCTTT. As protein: CASSLRPQANTEAFF.